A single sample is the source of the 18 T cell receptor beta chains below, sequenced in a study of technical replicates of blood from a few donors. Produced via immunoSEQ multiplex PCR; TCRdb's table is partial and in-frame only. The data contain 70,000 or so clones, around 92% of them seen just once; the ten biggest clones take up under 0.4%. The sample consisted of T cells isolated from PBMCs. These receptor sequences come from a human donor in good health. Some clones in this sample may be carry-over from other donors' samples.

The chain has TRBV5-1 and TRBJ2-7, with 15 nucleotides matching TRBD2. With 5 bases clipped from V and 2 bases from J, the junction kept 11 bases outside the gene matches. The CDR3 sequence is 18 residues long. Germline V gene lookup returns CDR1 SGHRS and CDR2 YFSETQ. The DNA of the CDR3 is TGCGCCAGCAGGACTACCGGGACTAGCGGGGGGACTACCTACGAGCAGTACTTC. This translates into CASRTTGTSGGTTYEQYF. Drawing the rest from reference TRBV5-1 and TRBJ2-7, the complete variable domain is KAGVTQTPRYLIKTRGQQVTLSCSPISGHRSVSWYQQTPGQGLQFLFEYFSETQRNKGNFPGRFSGRQFSNSRSEMNVSTLELGDSALYLCASRTTGTSGGTTYEQYFGPGTRLTVT.

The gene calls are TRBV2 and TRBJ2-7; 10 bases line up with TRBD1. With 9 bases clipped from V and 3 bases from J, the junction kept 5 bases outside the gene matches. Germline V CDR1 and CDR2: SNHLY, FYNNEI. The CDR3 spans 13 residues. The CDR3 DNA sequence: TGTGCCAGTCTTGGACAGGGGGACTACGAGCAGTACTTC. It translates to CASLGQGDYEQYF. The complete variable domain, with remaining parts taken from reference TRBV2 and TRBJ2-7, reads EPEVTQTPSHQVTQMGQEVILRCVPISNHLYFYWYRQILGQKVEFLVSFYNNEISEKSEIFDDQFSVERPDGSNFTLKIRSTKLEDSAMYFCASLGQGDYEQYFGPGTRLTVT.

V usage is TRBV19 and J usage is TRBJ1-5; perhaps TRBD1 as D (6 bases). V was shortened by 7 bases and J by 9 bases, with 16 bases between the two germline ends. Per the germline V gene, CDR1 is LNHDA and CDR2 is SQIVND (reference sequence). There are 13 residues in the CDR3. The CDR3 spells CASTPSGVGPQHF. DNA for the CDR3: TGTGCCAGTACCCCTTCAGGGGTGGGGCCCCAGCATTTT.

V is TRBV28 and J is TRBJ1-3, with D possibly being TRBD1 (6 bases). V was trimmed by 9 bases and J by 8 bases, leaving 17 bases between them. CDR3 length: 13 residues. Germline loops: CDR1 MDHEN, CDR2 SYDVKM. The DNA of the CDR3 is TGTGCCAGTTGGACAGTGGGGGTACACACCATATATTTT. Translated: CASWTVGVHTIYF.

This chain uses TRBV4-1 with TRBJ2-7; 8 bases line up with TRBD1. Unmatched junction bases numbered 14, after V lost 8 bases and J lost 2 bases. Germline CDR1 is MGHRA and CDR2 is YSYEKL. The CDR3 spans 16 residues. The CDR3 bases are TGCGCCAGCCGGACGGTTGAAGGACAGGGCACCTACGAGCAGTACTTC. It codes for CASRTVEGQGTYEQYF.

The CDR3 nucleotides are TGTGCCAGCAGCCAAGTAAGACGAGCGTTTAGCTCCTACAATGAGCAGTTCTTC. Protein: CASSQVRRAFSSYNEQFF. The V gene is TRBV14, the J gene TRBJ2-1; D gene unclear. V gave up 1 base and J gave up 0 bases, with 16 bases separating them. The germline gives CDR1 SGHDN, CDR2 FVKESK. CDR3 size: 18 residues.

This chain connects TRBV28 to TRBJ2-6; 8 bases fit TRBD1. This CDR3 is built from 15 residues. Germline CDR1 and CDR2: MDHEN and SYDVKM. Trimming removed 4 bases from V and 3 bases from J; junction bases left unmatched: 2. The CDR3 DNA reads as TGTGCCAGCAGTTCGACAGGGGTTGGGGCCAACGTCCTGACTTTC. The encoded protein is CASSSTGVGANVLTF.

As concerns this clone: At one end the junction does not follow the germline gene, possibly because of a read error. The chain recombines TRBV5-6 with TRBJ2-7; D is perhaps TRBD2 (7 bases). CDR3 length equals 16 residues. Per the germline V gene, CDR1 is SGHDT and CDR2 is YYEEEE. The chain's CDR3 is CASSLEGGEATYEQYF. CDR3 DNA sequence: TGTGCCAGCAGTTTGGAGGGGGGGGAGGCGACTTACGAGCAGTACTTC.

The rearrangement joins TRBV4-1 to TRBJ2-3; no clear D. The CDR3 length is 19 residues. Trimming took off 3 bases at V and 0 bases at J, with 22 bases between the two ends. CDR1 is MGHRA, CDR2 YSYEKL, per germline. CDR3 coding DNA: TGCGCCAGCAGCCACTCCCCCCTGACTCCCCTTTATAGCACAGATACGCAGTATTTT. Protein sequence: CASSHSPLTPLYSTDTQYF.

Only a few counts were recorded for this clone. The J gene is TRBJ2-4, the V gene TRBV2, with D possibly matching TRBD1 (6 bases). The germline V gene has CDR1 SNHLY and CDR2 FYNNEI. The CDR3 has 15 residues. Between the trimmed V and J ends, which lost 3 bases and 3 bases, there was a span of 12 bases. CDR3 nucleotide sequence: TGTGCCAGCAGTGACAGGGGTCCCAGCAAAAACATTCAGTACTTC. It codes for CASSDRGPSKNIQYF.

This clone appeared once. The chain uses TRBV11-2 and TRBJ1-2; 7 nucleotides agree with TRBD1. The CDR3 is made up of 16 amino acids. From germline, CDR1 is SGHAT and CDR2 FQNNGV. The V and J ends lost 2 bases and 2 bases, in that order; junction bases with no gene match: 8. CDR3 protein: CASSLSRTGLNYGYTF. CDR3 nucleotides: TGTGCCAGCAGCTTATCCCGGACAGGACTCAACTATGGCTACACCTTC.

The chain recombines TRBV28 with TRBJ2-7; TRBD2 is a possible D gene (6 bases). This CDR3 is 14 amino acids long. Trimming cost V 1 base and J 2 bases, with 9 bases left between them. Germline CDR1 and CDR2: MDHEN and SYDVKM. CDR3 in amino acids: CASSLSGTPYEQYF. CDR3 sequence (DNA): TGTGCCAGCAGTTTATCCGGGACTCCCTACGAGCAGTACTTC.

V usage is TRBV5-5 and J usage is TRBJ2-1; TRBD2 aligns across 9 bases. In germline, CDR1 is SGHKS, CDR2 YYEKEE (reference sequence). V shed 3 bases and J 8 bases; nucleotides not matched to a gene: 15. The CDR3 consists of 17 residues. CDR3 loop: CASSYFAGTSSSDEQFF. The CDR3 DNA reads TGTGCCAGCAGCTACTTCGCCGGGACTAGCTCTTCCGATGAGCAGTTCTTC.

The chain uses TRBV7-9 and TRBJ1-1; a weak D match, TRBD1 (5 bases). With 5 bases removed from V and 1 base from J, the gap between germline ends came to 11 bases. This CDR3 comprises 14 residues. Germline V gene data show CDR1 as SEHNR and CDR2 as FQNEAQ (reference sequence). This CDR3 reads CASSPNRQNTEAFF. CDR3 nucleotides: TGTGCCAGCAGCCCGAACAGGCAGAACACTGAAGCTTTCTTT.

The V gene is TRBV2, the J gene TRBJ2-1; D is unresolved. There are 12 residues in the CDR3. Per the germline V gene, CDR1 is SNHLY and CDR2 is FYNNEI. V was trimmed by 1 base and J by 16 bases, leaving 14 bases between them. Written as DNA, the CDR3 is TGTGCCAGCAGTGAAGTTGAGGCTCGTCGATTCTTC. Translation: CASSEVEARRFF.

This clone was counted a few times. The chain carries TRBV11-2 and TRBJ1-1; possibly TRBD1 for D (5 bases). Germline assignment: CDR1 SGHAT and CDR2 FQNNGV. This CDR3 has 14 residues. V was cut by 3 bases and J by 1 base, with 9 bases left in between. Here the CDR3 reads CASSFGGTNTEAFF. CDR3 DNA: TGTGCCAGCAGCTTCGGGGGAACGAACACTGAAGCTTTCTTT.

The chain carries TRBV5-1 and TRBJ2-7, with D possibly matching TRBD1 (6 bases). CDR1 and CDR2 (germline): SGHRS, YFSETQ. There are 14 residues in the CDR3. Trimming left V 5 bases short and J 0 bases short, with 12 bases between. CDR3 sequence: CASSIQGHSYEQYF. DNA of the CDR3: TGCGCCAGCAGTATACAGGGACACTCCTACGAGCAGTACTTC.

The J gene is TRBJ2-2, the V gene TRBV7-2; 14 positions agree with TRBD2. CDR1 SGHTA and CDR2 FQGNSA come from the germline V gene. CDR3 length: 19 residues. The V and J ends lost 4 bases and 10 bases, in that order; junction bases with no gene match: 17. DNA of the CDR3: TGTGCCAGCAGCTACTTTGGGGGTTGGACTAGCGGGGGGATGGAGGAGCTGTTTTTT. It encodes CASSYFGGWTSGGMEELFF. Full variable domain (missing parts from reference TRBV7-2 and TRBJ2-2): GAGVSQSPSNKVTEKGKDVELRCDPISGHTALYWYRQSLGQGLEFLIYFQGNSAPDKSGLPSDRFSAERTGGSVSTLTIQRTQQEDSAVYLCASSYFGGWTSGGMEELFFGEGSRLTVL.